These T cell receptor beta chains were read from a single sample in a study of Ad26.COV2.S vaccination and SARS-CoV-2 variants. Sequencing used immunoSEQ multiplex PCR; TCRdb keeps in-frame clones, though not all of them. The sample yields roughly 140,000 clones, roughly 85% seen once. This material consisted of peripheral blood, taken after recovery from COVID-19. These receptors were obtained from a human donor who had recovered from COVID-19. Both conserved end residues are part of each CDR3. A D gene is named only where the DNA matches it firmly. Where a row states a size, it is once, few, many or the class of an expanded clone; other rows omit it.

d_gene: .; abundance: .; j_gene: TRBJ2-3; v_gene: TRBV28; CDR3nt: TGTGCCAGCAACTCAGACTCTAGCACAGATACGCAGTATTTT; CDR3aa: CASNSDSSTDTQYF
d_gene: .; abundance: .; j_gene: TRBJ1-5; v_gene: TRBV28; CDR3nt: TGTGCCAGCAGTTTATATGATCAGCCCCAGCATTTT; CDR3aa: CASSLYDQPQHF
d_gene: TRBD1; abundance: .; j_gene: TRBJ1-6; v_gene: TRBV27; CDR3nt: TGTGCCAGCAGCACCGGGACAGGGAATTCACCCCTCCACTTT; CDR3aa: CASSTGTGNSPLHF
d_gene: .; abundance: .; j_gene: TRBJ2-3; v_gene: TRBV7-2; CDR3nt: TGTGCCAGCAGCTCACGGCCTGGACTACAGACAGATACGCAGTATTTT; CDR3aa: CASSSRPGLQTDTQYF
d_gene: .; abundance: once; j_gene: TRBJ2-3; v_gene: TRBV19; CDR3nt: TGTGCCAGTAGTATTACCGCCACAGATACGCAGTATTTT; CDR3aa: CASSITATDTQYF
d_gene: .; abundance: .; j_gene: TRBJ2-1; v_gene: TRBV6-6; CDR3nt: TGTGCCAGCAGTTACAGGGACCGTAGCTCCTACAATGAGCAGTTCTTC; CDR3aa: CASSYRDRSSYNEQFF
d_gene: .; abundance: .; j_gene: TRBJ2-5; v_gene: TRBV6-5; CDR3nt: TGTGCCAGCAGTTACCGCCGTACCGCCCCGAGGGAGACCCAGTACTTC; CDR3aa: CASSYRRTAPRETQYF
d_gene: .; abundance: .; j_gene: TRBJ2-5; v_gene: TRBV5-1; CDR3nt: TGCGCCAGCAGCTTGCCCCCGGGGATTGAGACCCAGTACTTC; CDR3aa: CASSLPPGIETQYF
d_gene: .; abundance: once; j_gene: TRBJ1-2; v_gene: TRBV9; CDR3nt: TGTGCCAGCAGCCCCCGGACAGCCCCTTTCGGCTATGGCTACACCTTC; CDR3aa: CASSPRTAPFGYGYTF
d_gene: .; abundance: .; j_gene: TRBJ2-6; v_gene: TRBV28; CDR3nt: TGTGCCAGCGGAACAGGGTCTGGGGCCAACGTCCTGACTTTC; CDR3aa: CASGTGSGANVLTF
d_gene: .; abundance: .; j_gene: TRBJ1-5; v_gene: TRBV27; CDR3nt: TGTGCCAGCAGTTACAGCAACGATCAGCCCCAGCATTTT; CDR3aa: CASSYSNDQPQHF
d_gene: .; abundance: .; j_gene: TRBJ1-6; v_gene: TRBV6-6; CDR3nt: TGTGCCAGCAGTTACTCTCAGGGTGGAATTGGTTCACCCCTCCACTTT; CDR3aa: CASSYSQGGIGSPLHF
d_gene: TRBD1; abundance: .; j_gene: TRBJ1-4; v_gene: TRBV7-9; CDR3nt: TGTGCCAGCAGCTCACAGGGGGCGAATGAAAAACTGTTTTTT; CDR3aa: CASSSQGANEKLFF
d_gene: .; abundance: .; j_gene: TRBJ2-7; v_gene: TRBV11-2; CDR3nt: TGTGCCAGCAGCTTAGTTATGGTGGCGGGCGAGCAGTACTTC; CDR3aa: CASSLVMVAGEQYF
d_gene: .; abundance: .; j_gene: TRBJ1-1; v_gene: TRBV28; CDR3nt: TGTGCCAGCAACCTAGACACTGAAGCTTTCTTT; CDR3aa: CASNLDTEAFF
d_gene: .; abundance: .; j_gene: TRBJ2-3; v_gene: TRBV5-6; CDR3nt: TGTGCCAGCAGCTTGGAAGGGGAGACGCAGTATTTT; CDR3aa: CASSLEGETQYF
d_gene: .; abundance: .; j_gene: TRBJ2-7; v_gene: TRBV30; CDR3nt: TGTGCCTGGAGTCCCGGGACTCCCAGCCCACTCGAGCAGTACTTC; CDR3aa: CAWSPGTPSPLEQYF
d_gene: .; abundance: .; j_gene: TRBJ1-4; v_gene: TRBV2; CDR3nt: TGTGCCAGCAGCCTGGACAGACTTAATGAAAAACTGTTTTTT; CDR3aa: CASSLDRLNEKLFF
d_gene: .; abundance: .; j_gene: TRBJ1-2; v_gene: TRBV6-5; CDR3nt: TGTGCCAGCAGTCCCCAGGTCACAGGGGGCTACACCTTC; CDR3aa: CASSPQVTGGYTF
d_gene: .; abundance: .; j_gene: TRBJ1-1; v_gene: TRBV18; CDR3nt: TGTGCCAGCTCACTTCTTCCAGGGAACACTGAAGCTTTCTTT; CDR3aa: CASSLLPGNTEAFF
d_gene: .; abundance: .; j_gene: TRBJ2-5; v_gene: TRBV24-1; CDR3nt: TGTGCCACCAGTGGACTAGACTTAGGCCAAGAGACCCAGTACTTC; CDR3aa: CATSGLDLGQETQYF
d_gene: .; abundance: .; j_gene: TRBJ2-7; v_gene: TRBV6-1; CDR3nt: TGTGCCAGCAGTGAAGCCCAATCGCAGGTGCTGCCCTACGAGCAGTACTTC; CDR3aa: CASSEAQSQVLPYEQYF
d_gene: .; abundance: few; j_gene: TRBJ2-7; v_gene: TRBV29-1; CDR3nt: TGCAGCGCCCTCCGAGGGGACGAGCAGTACTTC; CDR3aa: CSALRGDEQYF
d_gene: .; abundance: few; j_gene: TRBJ1-1; v_gene: TRBV2; CDR3nt: TGTGCCAGCAGTATCCTCGGACAGAGAAACACTGAAGCTTTCTTT; CDR3aa: CASSILGQRNTEAFF
d_gene: .; abundance: once; j_gene: TRBJ2-4; v_gene: TRBV7-9; CDR3nt: TGTGCCAGCAGCTTTAGGAGGGAAGTTCAGTACTTC; CDR3aa: CASSFRREVQYF
d_gene: TRBD1; abundance: .; j_gene: TRBJ1-1; v_gene: TRBV6-6; CDR3nt: TGTGCCAGCAGCGCAGGGGGGCTCGAAGCTTTCTTT; CDR3aa: CASSAGGLEAFF
d_gene: .; abundance: .; j_gene: TRBJ2-3; v_gene: TRBV12-3/TRBV12-4; CDR3nt: TGTGCCAGCGGTGGGGCCAGGGATACGCAGTATTTT; CDR3aa: CASGGARDTQYF
d_gene: .; abundance: .; j_gene: TRBJ1-1; v_gene: TRBV6-5; CDR3nt: TGTGCCAGCTCCAACCGCTTCACTGAAGCTTTCTTT; CDR3aa: CASSNRFTEAFF